This is a list of T cell receptor beta chains from one sample in a study of patients and donors after allogeneic stem cell transplantation. TCRdb analysed the RT-PCR reads with MiXCR anew, one entry per CDR3 protein. The top ten hold 53% of the sample, which has about 6,500 distinct CDR3 sequences, over 9.5% seen once. What was sequenced was blood, either unsorted or a sorted T cell fraction (not recorded which). These receptors were collected from a human donor who was either an allogeneic HSCT recipient or a stem cell or donor lymphocyte infusion donor (not recorded which). It is not recorded whose cells these are; they may come from a transplant donor. CDR3s include the opening cysteine and the closing phenylalanine or tryptophan. D genes are given only for firm matches. Some rows have no size entry. The others give once, few or many, or a class for an expanded clone.

V	J	size	D	DNA	CDR3
TRBV12-3/TRBV12-4	TRBJ1-4	many	-	TGTGCCAGCAGTCCGACAGCCTCGGGTGAAAAACTGTTTTTT	CASSPTASGEKLFF
TRBV20-1	TRBJ1-1	medium-sized	-	TGCAGTGCTAGAGAGAACACTGAAGCTTTCTTT	CSARENTEAFF
TRBV28	TRBJ2-1	many	TRBD2	TGTGCCAGCAGTGGGGGGACTAGCGGTTTCAATGAGCAGTTCTTC	CASSGGTSGFNEQFF
TRBV7-9	TRBJ1-5	many	-	TGTGCCAGCAGCCAAGGGGACCAGCCCCAGCATTTT	CASSQGDQPQHF
TRBV7-9	TRBJ1-1	many	-	TGTGCCAGCAGCTCCTCCGGGACGGGTGTCGAAGCTTTCTTT	CASSSSGTGVEAFF
TRBV12-3/TRBV12-4	TRBJ1-1	medium-sized	TRBD1	TGTGCCAGCAGTTCAGGGGGCGGGGGGAACACTGAAGCTTTCTTT	CASSSGGGGNTEAFF
TRBV7-2	TRBJ2-3	many	-	TGTGCCAGCAGCTTATTTCGGGCAGATACGCAGTATTTT	CASSLFRADTQYF
TRBV2	TRBJ2-2	-	TRBD2	TGTGCCAGCAGTGAAAGGCTAGCGGGAGGCGGGGAGCTGTTTTTT	CASSERLAGGGELFF
TRBV7-2	TRBJ2-1	-	-	TGTGCCAGCAGCTTAGCCACAGGGAACAATGAGCAGTTCTTC	CASSLATGNNEQFF
TRBV7-9	TRBJ2-2	few	-	TGTGCCAGCAGCTTAGTCCCAGGTCGAAACACCGGGGAGCTGTTTTTT	CASSLVPGRNTGELFF
TRBV6-5	TRBJ2-7	-	-	TGTGCCAGCAGGATTCCGGGTTCCTACGAGCAGTACTTC	CASRIPGSYEQYF
TRBV6-6	TRBJ2-3	-	-	TGTGCCAGCTCTTCCCGGTGGGGGAGAGCCACAGATACGCAGTATTTT	CASSSRWGRATDTQYF
TRBV7-9	TRBJ2-1	-	-	TGTGCCAGCAGCAACACCCGCTCCTACAATGAGCAGTTCTTC	CASSNTRSYNEQFF
TRBV11-3	TRBJ2-3	-	-	TGTGCCAGCAGCTTTCCCGGACTAGGGACAGTTACGCAGTATTTT	CASSFPGLGTVTQYF
TRBV5-1	TRBJ2-7	-	-	TGCGCCAGCAGCTTGGACGGGAGATTCGAGCAGTACTTC	CASSLDGRFEQYF
TRBV2	TRBJ1-5	few	TRBD1	TGTGCCAGCAGTGCCACGGGACAGGAAAATCAGCCCCAGCATTTT	CASSATGQENQPQHF
TRBV4-3	TRBJ2-3	many	-	TGCGCCAGCAGCCAAGATAACCGGGTTGGCACAGATACGCAGTATTTT	CASSQDNRVGTDTQYF
TRBV7-3	TRBJ2-1	many	-	TGTGCCAGCAGCTTACGCGGGCCGCCCGGTGAGCAGTTCTTC	CASSLRGPPGEQFF
TRBV4-3	TRBJ2-2	many	-	TGCGCCAGCAGCCAGAGAGACGGGACCACCGGGGAGCTGTTTTTT	CASSQRDGTTGELFF
TRBV20-1	TRBJ1-2	few	-	TGCAGTGCGTGGGTAGGCGGCTACACCTTC	CSAWVGGYTF
TRBV18	TRBJ1-2	many	-	TGTGCCAGCTCACAGTATGGGGACCTCTCTAACTATGGCTACACCTTC	CASSQYGDLSNYGYTF
TRBV11-2	TRBJ1-1	few	-	TGTGCCAGCAGCTTAGATGGGGATTACACTGAAGCTTTCTTT	CASSLDGDYTEAFF
TRBV7-2	TRBJ1-5	large	-	TGTGCCAGCAGCCCACAGATCGATAGCAATCAGCCCCAGCATTTT	CASSPQIDSNQPQHF
TRBV7-9	TRBJ1-1	many	-	TGTGCCAGCAGCTTTAGACGGGACGGGCGAGACACTGAAGCTTTCTTT	CASSFRRDGRDTEAFF
TRBV4-2	TRBJ2-1	few	-	TGTGCCAGCAGCCAAGAAGATGAGCAGTTCTTC	CASSQEDEQFF
TRBV4-2	TRBJ2-2	many	-	TGTGCCAGCAGCCAAGAAGGGGTCCGGTGGGGAAACACCGGGGAGCTGTTTTTT	CASSQEGVRWGNTGELFF
TRBV4-3	TRBJ2-1	many	TRBD2	TGCGCCAGCAGCCAAGATCACACTAGCGGGGATTACAATGAGCAGTTCTTC	CASSQDHTSGDYNEQFF